Below are 21 T cell receptor beta chains sequenced from a single sample in a study of blood T cell repertoires in COVID-19. Clones were sequenced by immunoSEQ multiplex PCR, and TCRdb holds only the in-frame ones, with some missing. The sample has under 400,000 clones; almost 90% are singletons. Source material: peripheral blood. The source is a man younger than 35 with active or convalescent COVID-19.

The CDR3 nucleotides read TGTGCCAGCAGTACAGGGGCGGGTGGCTACACCTTC. Protein product: CASSTGAGGYTF. The V and J genes are TRBV27 and TRBJ1-2; 7 bases are a match to TRBD1. Germline CDR1 reads MNHEY; CDR2 reads SMNVEV (reference sequence). The CDR3 has 12 amino acids. V dropped 5 bases and J dropped 7; count of bases not matched to a gene: 4.

The CDR3 spells CASSLGAGNQPQHF. The CDR3 DNA reads TGTGCCAGCAGCCTCGGGGCGGGAAATCAGCCCCAGCATTTT. V and J are TRBV28 and TRBJ1-5, with D possibly TRBD1 on 5 matching bases. V was trimmed by 6 bases and J by 4 bases, leaving 13 bases between them. The V gene's germline CDR1 is MDHEN and CDR2 SYDVKM. The CDR3 length is 14 residues. Supplemented by reference TRBV28 and TRBJ1-5, the full variable domain reads DVKVTQSSRYLVKRTGEKVFLECVQDMDHENMFWYRQDPGLGLRLIYFSYDVKMKEKGDIPEGYSVSREKKERFSLILESASTNQTSMYLCASSLGAGNQPQHFGDGTRLSIL.

The V call is TRBV5-5, the J call TRBJ2-2, with D perhaps matching TRBD1 (6 bases). CDR3 size: 15 residues. Germline V lookup: CDR1 SGHKS, CDR2 YYEKEE (reference sequence). Trimming pared 2 bases from V and 0 bases from J, leaving 8 bases between. CDR3 nucleotide sequence: TGTGCCAGCAGCTTCCGGGACACGAACACCGGGGAGCTGTTTTTT. Its translation: CASSFRDTNTGELFF. The variable domain in full, completed from reference TRBV5-5 and TRBJ2-2, reads DAGVTQSPTHLIKTRGQQVTLRCSPISGHKSVSWYQQVLGQGPQFIFQYYEKEERGRGNFPDRFSARQFPNYSSELNVNALLLGDSALYLCASSFRDTNTGELFFGEGSRLTVL.

This chain connects TRBV6-5 to TRBJ2-2; tentatively, D is TRBD1 (6 bases). V dropped 4 bases and J dropped 5 bases, with 11 bases sitting between them. CDR1 MNHEY and CDR2 SVGAGI come from the germline V gene. This CDR3 region has 14 residues. The CDR3 bases are TGTGCCAGCAGTTCACAGGGTTTTACCGGGGAGCTGTTTTTT. It codes for CASSSQGFTGELFF.

Comments on this clone: Other DNA sequences in this specimen translate into the identical CDR3. The chain joins TRBV18 to TRBJ1-2, with D perhaps TRBD1 (6 bases). Trimming cost V 3 bases and J 3 bases, with 8 bases left between them. Germline V lookup: CDR1 KGHSH, CDR2 LQKENI. CDR3 length equals 13 residues. CDR3 sequence: CASSPTGDYGYTF. In nucleotides, the CDR3 is TGTGCCAGCTCACCGACAGGCGACTATGGCTACACCTTC.

The gene calls are TRBV18 and TRBJ2-5; 7 bases line up with TRBD1. This CDR3 has 15 amino acids. V dropped 3 bases and J dropped 5; count of bases not matched to a gene: 9. CDR1 is KGHSH and CDR2 is LQKENI in the germline V gene. CDR3 DNA sequence: TGTGCCAGCTCACCGAGTACGGGACAGCGGGAGACCCAGTACTTC. Residues: CASSPSTGQRETQYF.

The rearrangement uses TRBV5-4 and TRBJ2-3; D unclear. The CDR3 totals 12 residues. The V gene's germline CDR1 is SGHNT and CDR2 YYREEE (reference sequence). V was trimmed by 4 bases and J by 4 bases, leaving 7 bases between them. The CDR3 nucleotides are TGTGCCAGCAGCGTGACTGCAGATACGCAGTATTTT. This encodes CASSVTADTQYF.

This clone turned up a few times. This chain joins TRBV6-5 and TRBJ2-1; 12 nucleotides line up with TRBD2. The ends lost 4 bases at V and 7 bases at J; junction bases unmatched: 5. Germline CDR1 is MNHEY and CDR2 is SVGAGI. The CDR3 totals 15 residues. CDR3 residues: CASSLTSGSRNEQFF. For the CDR3, the DNA is TGTGCCAGCAGTTTGACTAGCGGGAGCAGGAATGAGCAGTTCTTC.

This rearrangement joins TRBV5-4 to TRBJ1-4, with unresolved D. CDR3 length: 14 amino acids. Germline assignment: CDR1 SGHNT and CDR2 YYREEE (reference sequence). Trimming stripped 1 base from V and 6 bases from J, with 10 bases between. The DNA for the CDR3 is TGTGCCAGCAGCTTGCGGACCGGGGATGAAAAACTGTTTTTT. It yields the protein CASSLRTGDEKLFF.

This rearrangement joins TRBV7-2 to TRBJ2-1; the match to TRBD2 covers 10 bases. Germline V lookup: CDR1 SGHTA, CDR2 FQGNSA. The CDR3 covers 16 residues. V shed 4 bases, J shed 7 bases, and the junction held 10 bases outside the gene matches. This CDR3 reads CASSSRETSGLNEQFF. In DNA, the CDR3 is TGTGCCAGCAGCTCCAGAGAGACTAGCGGGTTAAATGAGCAGTTCTTC.

The J gene is TRBJ2-7, the V gene TRBV7-3; D may be TRBD2 (6 bases). V lost 5 bases and J lost 6, with 17 bases in between. The CDR3 spans 14 residues. Germline values: CDR1 SGHTA, CDR2 FQGTGA. CDR3 region: CASSPRGSSSEQYF. In DNA form, the CDR3 reads TGTGCCAGCAGCCCCCGGGGGAGCTCCAGCGAGCAGTACTTC.

The rearrangement links TRBV19 to TRBJ2-3; TRBD2 is a possible D gene (6 bases). Germline V gene sequence: CDR1 LNHDA, CDR2 SQIVND (reference sequence). Trimming shortened V by 4 bases and J by 2 bases, and 16 bases separated the two germline ends. CDR3 length: 16 residues. CDR3: CASSSMAGTSTDTQYF. CDR3 nucleotides: TGTGCCAGTAGTAGTATGGCGGGGACCTCCACAGATACGCAGTATTTT.

This sequence joins TRBV6-2 or TRBV6-3 and TRBJ2-3; 8 bases fit TRBD1. The CDR3 runs 15 residues. Germline CDR1 reads MNHEY; CDR2 reads SVGEGT. V shed 5 bases and J 2 bases; nucleotides not matched to a gene: 6. The CDR3 DNA sequence: TGTGCCAGCAGTCCCGACAGGGGAGCCACAGATACGCAGTATTTT. This sequence encodes CASSPDRGATDTQYF.

This chain joins TRBV6-2 or TRBV6-3 and TRBJ2-1, with D possibly matching TRBD1 (5 bases). This CDR3 is built from 14 residues. Germline CDR1 and CDR2: MNHEY and SVGEGT. V was shortened by 2 bases and J by 12 bases, with 17 bases between the two germline ends. The CDR3 nucleotides read TGTGCCAGCAGTTACGGACACCCAAATGCTGGGCAGTTCTTC. Its translation: CASSYGHPNAGQFF.

The sample holds one count of this clone. V and J are TRBV7-9 and TRBJ1-2, with D perhaps TRBD1 (6 bases). The CDR3 consists of 13 residues. Trimming removed 5 bases at V and 7 bases at J, with 14 bases between. Per the germline V gene, CDR1 is SEHNR and CDR2 is FQNEAQ (reference sequence). The CDR3, as DNA: TGTGCCAGCAGCGGTGGCGGGGGGCTTGGCTACACCTTC. Its protein is CASSGGGGLGYTF.

This clone appeared a single time. CDR3 coding DNA: TGTGCCAGCCTGGGGGAAAAGACAGGGGGCTATAATTCACCCCTCCACTTT. Protein sequence: CASLGEKTGGYNSPLHF. This rearrangement joins TRBV19 to TRBJ1-6; 9 positions agree with TRBD1. The CDR3 runs 17 residues. Germline CDR1 and CDR2: LNHDA and SQIVND (reference sequence). V lost 9 bases to trimming and J lost 3 bases; unmatched junction nucleotides: 12.

This chain joins TRBV5-1 and TRBJ2-7; 7 bases align to TRBD1. Germline CDR1 and CDR2: SGHRS and YFSETQ. The V segment lost 3 bases and the J segment 2 bases; nucleotides outside the gene matches: 2. This CDR3 is 13 amino acids long. DNA of the CDR3: TGCGCCAGCAGCTGGGGACAGACCTACGAGCAGTACTTC. As protein: CASSWGQTYEQYF.

This chain links TRBV4-1 with TRBJ2-7; 13 nucleotides line up with TRBD2. This CDR3 has 16 amino acids. With 1 base clipped from V and 7 bases from J, the junction kept 7 bases outside the gene matches. In germline, CDR1 is MGHRA, CDR2 YSYEKL. CDR3 sequence: CASSQVTSGGAGEQYF. The CDR3 DNA reads TGCGCCAGCAGCCAAGTTACTAGCGGGGGGGCGGGTGAGCAGTACTTC.

This clone was recorded once. The chain has TRBV19 and TRBJ2-1; D unclear. Germline CDR1 is LNHDA and CDR2 is SQIVND (reference sequence). This CDR3 contains 15 residues. Trimming left V 5 bases short and J 3 bases short, with 14 bases between. The CDR3 spells CASSLGPPLYNEQFF. DNA of the CDR3: TGTGCCAGTAGTTTAGGTCCCCCCCTCTACAATGAGCAGTTCTTC. Complete variable domain (other parts from reference TRBV19 and TRBJ2-1): DGGITQSPKYLFRKEGQNVTLSCEQNLNHDAMYWYRQDPGQGLRLIYYSQIVNDFQKGDIAEGYSVSREKKESFPLTVTSAQKNPTAFYLCASSLGPPLYNEQFFGPGTRLTVL.

The chain couples TRBV19 to TRBJ1-2; possibly TRBD1 for D (5 bases). The CDR3 is made up of 15 amino acids. V lost 2 bases and J lost 5, with 15 bases in between. Germline CDR1 LNHDA, CDR2 SQIVND (reference sequence). The CDR3 here is CASSIREGAVYGYTF. CDR3 nucleotides: TGTGCCAGTAGTATACGCGAAGGGGCGGTGTATGGCTACACCTTC.

In this sample, this clone turned up a few times. The sample has other DNA sequences that encode this CDR3 too. This sequence joins TRBV9 and TRBJ1-2; D remains ambiguous. The CDR3 has 12 amino acids. Trimming shortened V by 4 bases and J by 1 base, and 5 bases separated the two germline ends. CDR1 is SGDLS and CDR2 is YYNGEE in the germline V gene. The CDR3 nucleotides are TGTGCCAGCAGCCCCTTTAACTATGGCTACACCTTC. Protein sequence: CASSPFNYGYTF.